Below are 18 T cell receptor beta chains sequenced from a single sample in a study of OX40 agonist ivuxolimab in advanced cancers. Some clones are missing from TCRdb's copy, which holds only in-frame ones; the method was immunoSEQ multiplex PCR. The data show over 40,000 clones, with 65% to 85% seen just once and about 5.5% held by the top ten. The input for sequencing was CD4+ or CD8+ T cells sorted from blood, taken in a trial of the OX40 agonist ivuxolimab. The source of these receptors is an adult with an advanced solid tumor such as melanoma, head and neck, liver or kidney cancer.

This clone was found once. The chain carries TRBV28 and TRBJ2-1; D remains ambiguous. The V end was cut by 7 bases, the J end by 5 bases, with 6 bases between. The germline gives CDR1 MDHEN, CDR2 SYDVKM. This CDR3 contains 11 residues. The CDR3 nucleotides are TGTGCCAGCATCCTTAACAATGAGCAGTTCTTC. It yields the protein CASILNNEQFF.

The chain combines TRBV19 with TRBJ2-7; 7 positions match TRBD1. The V gene end was trimmed by 5 bases and the J gene end by 5 bases; junction bases not matched to a gene: 15. This CDR3 region has 16 residues. Looked up from germline, CDR1 is LNHDA and CDR2 is SQIVND (reference sequence). CDR3 sequence reads: CASSLPTGASLDEQYF. As DNA, the CDR3 is TGTGCCAGTAGTCTCCCCACAGGGGCAAGTTTGGACGAGCAGTACTTC. Full variable domain (outside the CDR3, taken from reference TRBV19 and TRBJ2-7): DGGITQSPKYLFRKEGQNVTLSCEQNLNHDAMYWYRQDPGQGLRLIYYSQIVNDFQKGDIAEGYSVSREKKESFPLTVTSAQKNPTAFYLCASSLPTGASLDEQYFGPGTRLTVT.

The V gene is TRBV7-9, the J gene TRBJ1-1; D may be TRBD1 (5 bases). V dropped 3 bases and J dropped 5 bases, with 10 bases sitting between them. CDR1 is SEHNR, CDR2 FQNEAQ, per germline (reference sequence). CDR3 length: 13 amino acids. CDR3 residues: CASSFGGKTEAFF. The DNA of the CDR3 is TGTGCCAGCAGCTTTGGGGGTAAGACTGAAGCTTTCTTT.

The chain recombines TRBV28 with TRBJ1-2; D remains ambiguous. The V end was cut by 8 bases, the J end by 4 bases, with 14 bases between. CDR1 and CDR2 (germline): MDHEN, SYDVKM. CDR3 length: 13 residues. The CDR3 DNA follows: TGTGCCAGCGGACGGGGATTTGGCTATGGCTACACCTTC. Protein sequence: CASGRGFGYGYTF.

The chain employs TRBV29-1 and TRBJ2-3; a weak D match, TRBD2 (6 bases). CDR1 SQVTM and CDR2 ANQGSEA come from the germline V gene. CDR3 length equals 15 residues. The V end was cut by 0 bases, the J end by 2 bases, with 12 bases between. CDR3 amino acids: CSVEDRWTNTDTQYF. The DNA for the CDR3 is TGCAGCGTTGAAGATCGGTGGACTAACACAGATACGCAGTATTTT.

This chain links TRBV5-1 with TRBJ2-4; D is tentatively TRBD1 or TRBD2 (5 bases each). V was clipped by 0 bases and J by 8 bases, with 15 bases between them. Germline V gives CDR1 SGHRS, CDR2 YFSETQ. This CDR3 region has 15 residues. CDR3 sequence: CASSLVARDQDIQYF. The CDR3 nucleotides read TGCGCCAGCAGCTTGGTGGCTAGGGACCAGGACATTCAGTACTTC.

J is TRBJ1-5 and V is TRBV30; 7 bases fit TRBD1. The junction had 5 bases not matched to a gene; V was cut back by 2 bases and J by 7 bases. There are 13 residues in the CDR3. CDR1 is GTSNPN and CDR2 is SVGIG in the germline V gene (reference sequence). In nucleotides, the CDR3 is TGTGCCTGGAGTAAGCAGGGGGTACAGCCCCAGCATTTT. Protein sequence: CAWSKQGVQPQHF.

V and J are TRBV30 and TRBJ2-3; tentatively, D is TRBD2 (6 bases). CDR1 is GTSNPN, CDR2 SVGIG, per germline (reference sequence). Between the trimmed V and J ends, which lost 1 base and 1 base, there was a span of 18 bases. The CDR3 is 17 residues long. This CDR3 reads CAWSGTVRGWGTDTQYF. In DNA, the CDR3 is TGTGCCTGGAGTGGGACCGTCCGGGGGTGGGGCACAGATACGCAGTATTTT.

The rearrangement links TRBV9 to TRBJ1-1; D gene unclear. CDR1 is SGDLS and CDR2 is YYNGEE in the germline V gene. The length of the CDR3 is 14 residues. Trimming removed 3 bases at V and 1 base at J, with 10 bases between. As DNA, the CDR3 is TGTGCCAGCAGCGCCTCCTCAGGGAACACTGAAGCTTTCTTT. Translated: CASSASSGNTEAFF.

The rearrangement links TRBV14 to TRBJ1-2; the D gene is possibly TRBD1 (6 bases). There are 15 residues in the CDR3. CDR1 is SGHDN, CDR2 FVKESK, per germline. V shed 4 bases and J shed 3 bases, with 15 bases lying between them. CDR3 amino acids: CASSRGDMLYYGYTF. CDR3 nucleotides: TGTGCCAGCAGCCGCGGGGACATGTTGTACTATGGCTACACCTTC.

The rearrangement joins TRBV30 to TRBJ2-2; D possibly uses TRBD1 or TRBD2 (5 bases each). CDR1 GTSNPN and CDR2 SVGIG come from the germline V gene (reference sequence). The CDR3 has 16 residues. With 5 bases removed from V and 4 bases from J, the gap between germline ends came to 20 bases. CDR3 loop: CAWLSERGPGTGELFF. In nucleotides, the CDR3 is TGTGCCTGGCTTTCAGAACGGGGCCCGGGCACCGGGGAGCTGTTTTTT.

V gene TRBV7-9 combines with J gene TRBJ1-1, with a tentative D call TRBD1 (5 bases). Looked up from germline, CDR1 is SEHNR and CDR2 is FQNEAQ (reference sequence). Trimming stripped 2 bases from V and 0 bases from J, with 10 bases between. The CDR3 covers 15 residues. CDR3 sequence: CASSLYGGMNTEAFF. The CDR3 nucleotides read TGTGCCAGCAGCTTATACGGGGGAATGAACACTGAAGCTTTCTTT.

The chain uses TRBV28 and TRBJ1-4; unclear D gene. CDR1 is MDHEN and CDR2 is SYDVKM in the germline V gene. CDR3 length: 15 residues. V dropped 7 bases and J dropped 7 bases, with 19 bases sitting between them. The CDR3, as DNA: TGTGCCAGCAACCCGAGTGGGTGGGGTGGTGAAAAACTGTTTTTT. This translates into CASNPSGWGGEKLFF.

V gene TRBV5-1 combines with J gene TRBJ2-5; maybe TRBD1 (5 bases). Looked up from germline, CDR1 is SGHRS and CDR2 is YFSETQ. V lost 0 bases to trimming and J lost 0 bases, with 12 bases between them. This CDR3 is built from 16 residues. The CDR3 DNA reads as TGCGCCAGCAGCTTGGGGGGCAGGCCTTACCAAGAGACCCAGTACTTC. Amino acid sequence: CASSLGGRPYQETQYF.

In this sample, this clone turned up once. V usage is TRBV5-5 and J usage is TRBJ2-7; D is uncertain. Germline V gene lookup returns CDR1 SGHKS and CDR2 YYEKEE (reference sequence). The CDR3 extends over 13 amino acids. Trimming removed 2 bases at V and 2 bases at J, with 8 bases between. The CDR3: CASSLGITYEQYF. CDR3 DNA: TGTGCCAGCAGCTTAGGCATCACCTACGAGCAGTACTTC.

CDR3 coding DNA: TGTGCCAGCAGCCAAGGCGACACCACGGGAGCTTTCTTT. Its translation is CASSQGDTTGAFF. The genes are TRBV4-2 and TRBJ1-1, with D hard to call. The V end was cut by 1 base, the J end by 10 bases, with 13 bases between. Germline V gene data show CDR1 as LGHNA and CDR2 as YNFKEQ. This CDR3 has 13 amino acids.

This rearrangement joins TRBV4-2 to TRBJ2-7; D possibly uses TRBD1 or TRBD2 (5 bases each). Germline V gene lookup returns CDR1 LGHNA and CDR2 YNFKEQ. There are 17 residues in the CDR3. V was trimmed by 1 base and J by 2 bases, leaving 18 bases between them. The CDR3 sequence: CASSQGRDGTAAYEQYF. The CDR3 nucleotides are TGTGCCAGCAGCCAAGGCCGAGACGGGACCGCAGCCTACGAGCAGTACTTC.

The genes are TRBV11-3 and TRBJ1-2; 8 nucleotides agree with TRBD1. Germline loops: CDR1 SGHNT, CDR2 YENEEA. The length of the CDR3 is 14 residues. Trimming at V came to 6 bases and at J to 4 bases, leaving 7 bases not matched to a gene. CDR3 sequence: CASSPLTGGYGYTF. The CDR3 bases are TGTGCCAGCAGTCCGCTCACAGGGGGCTATGGCTACACCTTC.